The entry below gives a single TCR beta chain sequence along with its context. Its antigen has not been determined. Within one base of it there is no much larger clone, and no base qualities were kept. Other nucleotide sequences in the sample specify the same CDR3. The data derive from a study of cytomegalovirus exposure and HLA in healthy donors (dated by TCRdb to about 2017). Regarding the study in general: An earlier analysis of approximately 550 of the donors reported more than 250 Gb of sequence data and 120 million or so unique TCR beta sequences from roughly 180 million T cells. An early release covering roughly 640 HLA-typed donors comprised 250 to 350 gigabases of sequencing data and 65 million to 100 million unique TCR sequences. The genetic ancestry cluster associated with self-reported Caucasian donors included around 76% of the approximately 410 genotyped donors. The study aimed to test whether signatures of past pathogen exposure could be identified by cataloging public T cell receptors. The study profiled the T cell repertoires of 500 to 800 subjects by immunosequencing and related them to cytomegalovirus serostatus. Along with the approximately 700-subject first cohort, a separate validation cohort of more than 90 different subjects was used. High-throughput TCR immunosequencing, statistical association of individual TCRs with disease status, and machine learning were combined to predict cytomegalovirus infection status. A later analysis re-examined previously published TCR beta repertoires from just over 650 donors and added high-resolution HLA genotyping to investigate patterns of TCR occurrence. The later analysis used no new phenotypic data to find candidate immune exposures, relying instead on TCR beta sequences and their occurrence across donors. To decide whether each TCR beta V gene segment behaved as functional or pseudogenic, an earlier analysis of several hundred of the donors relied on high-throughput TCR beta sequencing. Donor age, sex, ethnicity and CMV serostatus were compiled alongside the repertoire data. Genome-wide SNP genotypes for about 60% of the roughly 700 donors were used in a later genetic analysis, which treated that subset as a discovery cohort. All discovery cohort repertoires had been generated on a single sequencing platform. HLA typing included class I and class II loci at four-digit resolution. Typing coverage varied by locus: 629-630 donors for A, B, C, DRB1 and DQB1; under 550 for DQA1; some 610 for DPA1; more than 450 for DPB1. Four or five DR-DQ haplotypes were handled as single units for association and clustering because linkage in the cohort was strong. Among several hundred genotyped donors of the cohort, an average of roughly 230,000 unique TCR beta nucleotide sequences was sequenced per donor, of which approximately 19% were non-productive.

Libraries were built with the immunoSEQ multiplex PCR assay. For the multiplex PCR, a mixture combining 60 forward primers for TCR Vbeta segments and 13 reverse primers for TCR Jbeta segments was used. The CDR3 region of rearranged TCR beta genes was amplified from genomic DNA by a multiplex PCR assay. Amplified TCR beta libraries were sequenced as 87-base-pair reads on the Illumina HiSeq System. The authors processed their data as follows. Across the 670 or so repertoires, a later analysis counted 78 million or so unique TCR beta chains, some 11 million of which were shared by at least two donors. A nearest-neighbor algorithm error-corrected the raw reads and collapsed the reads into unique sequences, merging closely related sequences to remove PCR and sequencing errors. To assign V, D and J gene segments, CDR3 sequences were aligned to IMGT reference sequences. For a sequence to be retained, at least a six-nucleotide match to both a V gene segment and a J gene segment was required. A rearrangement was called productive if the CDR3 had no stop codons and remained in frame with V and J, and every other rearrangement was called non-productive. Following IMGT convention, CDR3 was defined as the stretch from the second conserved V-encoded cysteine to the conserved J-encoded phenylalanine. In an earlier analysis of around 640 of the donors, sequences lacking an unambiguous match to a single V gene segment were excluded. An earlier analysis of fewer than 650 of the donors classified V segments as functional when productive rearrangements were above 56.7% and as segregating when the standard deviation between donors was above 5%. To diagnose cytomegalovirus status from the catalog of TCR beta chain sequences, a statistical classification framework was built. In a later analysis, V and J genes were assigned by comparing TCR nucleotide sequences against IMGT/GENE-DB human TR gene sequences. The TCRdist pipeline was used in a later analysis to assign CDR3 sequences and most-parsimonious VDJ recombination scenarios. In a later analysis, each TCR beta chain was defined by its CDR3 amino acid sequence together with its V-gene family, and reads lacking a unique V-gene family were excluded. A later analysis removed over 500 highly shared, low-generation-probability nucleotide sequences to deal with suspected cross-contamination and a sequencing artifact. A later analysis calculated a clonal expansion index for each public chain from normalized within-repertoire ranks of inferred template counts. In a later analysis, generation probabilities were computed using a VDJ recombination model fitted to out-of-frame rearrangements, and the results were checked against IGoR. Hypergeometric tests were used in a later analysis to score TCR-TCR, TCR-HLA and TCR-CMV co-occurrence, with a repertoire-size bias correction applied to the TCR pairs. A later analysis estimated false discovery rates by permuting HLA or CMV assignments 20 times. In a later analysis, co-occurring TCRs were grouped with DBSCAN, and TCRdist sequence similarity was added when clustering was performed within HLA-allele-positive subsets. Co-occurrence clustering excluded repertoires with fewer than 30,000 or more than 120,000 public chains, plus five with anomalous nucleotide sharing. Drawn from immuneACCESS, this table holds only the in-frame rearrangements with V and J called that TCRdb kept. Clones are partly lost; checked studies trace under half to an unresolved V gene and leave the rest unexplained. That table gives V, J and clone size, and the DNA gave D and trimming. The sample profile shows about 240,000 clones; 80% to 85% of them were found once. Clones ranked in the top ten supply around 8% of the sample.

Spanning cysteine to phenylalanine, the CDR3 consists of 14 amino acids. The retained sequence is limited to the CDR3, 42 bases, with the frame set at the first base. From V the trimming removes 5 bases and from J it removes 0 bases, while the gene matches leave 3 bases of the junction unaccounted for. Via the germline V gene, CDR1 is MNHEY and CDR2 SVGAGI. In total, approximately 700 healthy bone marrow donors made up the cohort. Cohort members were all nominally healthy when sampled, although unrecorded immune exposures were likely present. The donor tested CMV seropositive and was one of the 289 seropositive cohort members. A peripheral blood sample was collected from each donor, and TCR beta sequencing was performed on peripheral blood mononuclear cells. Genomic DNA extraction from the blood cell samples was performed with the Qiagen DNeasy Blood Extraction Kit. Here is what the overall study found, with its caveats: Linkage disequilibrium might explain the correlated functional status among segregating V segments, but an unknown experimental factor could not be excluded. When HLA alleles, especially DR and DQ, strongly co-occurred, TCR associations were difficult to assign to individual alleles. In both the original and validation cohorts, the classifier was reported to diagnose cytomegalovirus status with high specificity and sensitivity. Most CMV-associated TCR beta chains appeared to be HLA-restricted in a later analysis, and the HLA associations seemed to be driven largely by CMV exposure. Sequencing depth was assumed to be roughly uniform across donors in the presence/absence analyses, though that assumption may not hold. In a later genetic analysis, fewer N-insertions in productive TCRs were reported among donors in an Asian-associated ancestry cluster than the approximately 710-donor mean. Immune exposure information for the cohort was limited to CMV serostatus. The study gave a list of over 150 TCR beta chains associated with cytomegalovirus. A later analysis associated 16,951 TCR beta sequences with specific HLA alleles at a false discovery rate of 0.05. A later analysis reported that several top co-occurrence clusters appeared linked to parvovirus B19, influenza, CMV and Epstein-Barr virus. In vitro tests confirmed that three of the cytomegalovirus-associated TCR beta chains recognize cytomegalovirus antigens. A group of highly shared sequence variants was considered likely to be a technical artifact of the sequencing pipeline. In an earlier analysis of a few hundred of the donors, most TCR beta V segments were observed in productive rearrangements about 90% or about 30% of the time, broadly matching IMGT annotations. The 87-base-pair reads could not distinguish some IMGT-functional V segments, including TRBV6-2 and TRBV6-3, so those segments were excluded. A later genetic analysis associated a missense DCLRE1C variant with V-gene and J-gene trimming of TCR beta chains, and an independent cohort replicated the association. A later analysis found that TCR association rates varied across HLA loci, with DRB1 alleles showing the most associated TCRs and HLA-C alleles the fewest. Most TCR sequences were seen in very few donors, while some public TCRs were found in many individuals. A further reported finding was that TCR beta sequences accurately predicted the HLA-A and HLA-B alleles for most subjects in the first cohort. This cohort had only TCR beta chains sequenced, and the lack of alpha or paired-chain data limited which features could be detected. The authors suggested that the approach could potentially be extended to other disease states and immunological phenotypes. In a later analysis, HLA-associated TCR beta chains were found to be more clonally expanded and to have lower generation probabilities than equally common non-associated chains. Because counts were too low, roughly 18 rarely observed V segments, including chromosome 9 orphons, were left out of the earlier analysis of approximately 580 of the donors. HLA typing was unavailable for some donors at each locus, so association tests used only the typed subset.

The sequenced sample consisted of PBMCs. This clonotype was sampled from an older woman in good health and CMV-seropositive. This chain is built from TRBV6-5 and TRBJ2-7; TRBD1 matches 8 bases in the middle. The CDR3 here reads CASSNRGSSYEQYF. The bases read TGTGCCAGCAGTAACAGGGGGAGCTCCTACGAGCAGTACTTC.